This TCR beta chain is from a study of blood T cells in healthy people across ages. Together with a sample-barcoded 5' primer, a J-beta primer mix was included in a second PCR lasting about 6 to 11 cycles. TCRdb reanalysed the 5' RACE reads using MiXCR and keeps one entry per CDR3 protein. The sample holds about 650,000 distinct CDR3 sequences, approximately 29% seen once. This clonotype was seen repeatedly, ten times or more. CDR1 and CDR2 from the germline V gene are KGHSH and LQKENI. V lost 3 bases and J 4 bases, leaving 12 bases between the germline ends. The CDR3 spans 14 residues. The chain combines TRBV18 with TRBJ2-5; no clear D gene. The sample comprised blood. This TCR was recovered from a woman of 80 years or more in good health. CDR3 sequence: CASSPAGPIETQYF. The DNA of the CDR3 is TGTGCCAGCTCACCCGCTGGACCAATAGAGACCCAGTACTTC.